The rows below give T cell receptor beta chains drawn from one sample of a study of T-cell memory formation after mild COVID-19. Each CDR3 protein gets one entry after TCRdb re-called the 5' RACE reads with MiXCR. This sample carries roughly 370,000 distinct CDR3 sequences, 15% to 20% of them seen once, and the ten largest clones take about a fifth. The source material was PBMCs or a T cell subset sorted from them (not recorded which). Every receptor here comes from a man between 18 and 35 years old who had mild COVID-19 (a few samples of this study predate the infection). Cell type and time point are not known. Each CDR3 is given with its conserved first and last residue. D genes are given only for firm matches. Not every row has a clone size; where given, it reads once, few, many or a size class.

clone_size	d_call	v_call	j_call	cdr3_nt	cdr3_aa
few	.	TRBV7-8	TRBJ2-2	TGTGCCAGCAGCTTAAGTTACGGGACCGGGGAGCTGTTTTTT	CASSLSYGTGELFF
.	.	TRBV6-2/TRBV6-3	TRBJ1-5	TGTGCCAGCAGTCCTCAGGGAGGAACTCAGCCCCAGCATTTT	CASSPQGGTQPQHF
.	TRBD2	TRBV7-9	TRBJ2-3	TGTGCCAGCAGCCGGGGGACTAGCGGGGCAGGTACGCAGTATTTT	CASSRGTSGAGTQYF
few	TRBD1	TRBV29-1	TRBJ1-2	TGCAGCGATCTATCTCTGGACAGGGGGTTTAGCTATGGCTACACCTTC	CSDLSLDRGFSYGYTF
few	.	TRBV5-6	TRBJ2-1	TGTGCCAGCAGCTTGGTGGGGGTCTTGGGCGAGCAGTTCTTC	CASSLVGVLGEQFF
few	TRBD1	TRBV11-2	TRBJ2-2	TGTGCCAGCAACTACTTTGGACAGGGGAACACCGGGGAGCTGTTTTTT	CASNYFGQGNTGELFF
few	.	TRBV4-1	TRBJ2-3	TGCGCCAGCAGCCAAGGACAGAGCGCAGATACGCAGTATTTT	CASSQGQSADTQYF
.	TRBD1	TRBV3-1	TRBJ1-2	TGTGCCAGCAGCCAAGGCACAGGGGCGCGGTCCGGCTACACCTTC	CASSQGTGARSGYTF
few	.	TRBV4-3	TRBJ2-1	TGCGCCAGCAGCCAAGATCTAGGGGAGGGAACAGGGAGTGAGTTCTTC	CASSQDLGEGTGSEFF
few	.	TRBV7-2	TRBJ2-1	TGTGCCAGCCAAGGGGGGGCGTCCTACAATGAGCAGTTCTTC	CASQGGASYNEQFF
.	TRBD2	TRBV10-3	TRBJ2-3	TGTGCCATCAAGGAGCGGGGAACAGATACGCAGTATTTT	CAIKERGTDTQYF
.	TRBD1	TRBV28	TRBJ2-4	TGTGCCAGCAGCCTCGCCGGGACAGGAGCGAAAAACATTCAGTACTTC	CASSLAGTGAKNIQYF
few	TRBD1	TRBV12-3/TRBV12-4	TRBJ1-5	TGTGCCAGCAGCTCTCAGGGGGATAGCAATCAGCCCCAGCATTTT	CASSSQGDSNQPQHF
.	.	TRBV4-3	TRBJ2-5	TGCGCCAGCAGCCATCCACCGGGACGGTCTTTACAAGAGACCCAGTACTTC	CASSHPPGRSLQETQYF
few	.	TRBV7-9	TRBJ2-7	TGTGCCAGCAGCTTAGTGGGGGAGCAGTACTTC	CASSLVGEQYF
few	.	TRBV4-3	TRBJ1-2	TGCGCCAGCAGCCAACAGATCCTCGGGGATGGCTACACCTTC	CASSQQILGDGYTF
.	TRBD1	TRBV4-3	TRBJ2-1	TGCGCCAGCAGCCAAGACAGGGGGCTCTACGTTGAGCAGTTCTTC	CASSQDRGLYVEQFF
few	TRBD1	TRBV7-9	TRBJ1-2	TGTGCCAGCAGCCTCCCGACAGGGGAAATCTATGGCTACACCTTC	CASSLPTGEIYGYTF
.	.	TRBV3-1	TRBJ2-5	TGTGCCAGCAGCCAAGCAACGGAGACCCAGTACTTC	CASSQATETQYF
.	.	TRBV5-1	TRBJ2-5	TGCGCCAGCAGCTTCTCGCCGGCGGGTTCCCAAGAGACCCAGTACTTC	CASSFSPAGSQETQYF
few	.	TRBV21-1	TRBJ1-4	TGTGCCAGCACCGCTGTTCCGGGGAGGGACGAAAAACTGTTTTTT	CASTAVPGRDEKLFF
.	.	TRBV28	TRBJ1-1	TGTGCCAGCAGTTTAGCCCTTACAGGGTACACTGAAGCTTTCTTT	CASSLALTGYTEAFF
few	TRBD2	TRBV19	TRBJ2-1	TGTGCCAGTAGTGTGTCTAGCGGGGACTACAATGAGCAGTTCTTC	CASSVSSGDYNEQFF
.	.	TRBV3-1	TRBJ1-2	TGTGCCAGCAGCCCCCACGGGGGGCCCCGCGCCTTC	CASSPHGGPRAF
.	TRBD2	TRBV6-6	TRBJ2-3	TGTGCCGTCCACCTTGAGCGGGGGACTTCAGATACGCAGTATTTT	CAVHLERGTSDTQYF
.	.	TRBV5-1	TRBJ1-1	TGCGCCAGCAGCTTTAACTCGGACACTGAAGCTTTCTTT	CASSFNSDTEAFF
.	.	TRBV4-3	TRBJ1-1	TGCGCCAGCAGCCAAGACTACGTTGGGGAAGCTTTCTTT	CASSQDYVGEAFF
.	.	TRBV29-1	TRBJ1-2	TGCAGTGTTATAGGGTCGGCTAACTATGGCTACACCTTC	CSVIGSANYGYTF
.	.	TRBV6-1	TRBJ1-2	TGTGCCAGCAGTGAACAAACAGCCAACTATGGCTACGCCTTC	CASSEQTANYGYAF
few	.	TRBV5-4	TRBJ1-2	TGTGCCAGCAGCTCATTCGGGGCTAACTATGGCTACACCTTC	CASSSFGANYGYTF
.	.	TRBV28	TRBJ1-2	TGTGCCAGCAGGACCGACTTTAATGGCTACACCTTC	CASRTDFNGYTF
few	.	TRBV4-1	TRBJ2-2	TGCGCCAGCAGCCAAGAGAACAGTTACACCGGGGAGCTGTTTTTT	CASSQENSYTGELFF
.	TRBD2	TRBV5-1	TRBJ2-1	TGCGCCAGCAGCTTGGCCGGGGGGGCTTTAAATGAGCAGTTCTTC	CASSLAGGALNEQFF